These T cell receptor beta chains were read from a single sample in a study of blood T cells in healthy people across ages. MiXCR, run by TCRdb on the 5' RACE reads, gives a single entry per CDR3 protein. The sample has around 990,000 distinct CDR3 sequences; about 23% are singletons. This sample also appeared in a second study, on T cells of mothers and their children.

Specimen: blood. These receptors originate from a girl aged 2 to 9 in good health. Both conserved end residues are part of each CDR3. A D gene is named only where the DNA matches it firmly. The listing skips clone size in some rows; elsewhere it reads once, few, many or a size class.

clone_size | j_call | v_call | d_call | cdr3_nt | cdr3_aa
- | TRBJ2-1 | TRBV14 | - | TGTGCCAGCAGCCAGGCTGGACAGATGAGCTCCTACAATGAGCAGTTCTTC | CASSQAGQMSSYNEQFF
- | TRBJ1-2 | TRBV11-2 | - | TGTGCCAGCAGCTTATCGGAACGCTACACCTTC | CASSLSERYTF
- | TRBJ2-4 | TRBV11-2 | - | TGTGCCAGCAGCTTAAATGCCCCCGACATTCAGTACTTC | CASSLNAPDIQYF
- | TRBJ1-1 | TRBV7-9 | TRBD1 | TGTGCCAGCAGCAGAAGCGCGGGACAGGGACCGAACACTGAAGCTTTCTTT | CASSRSAGQGPNTEAFF
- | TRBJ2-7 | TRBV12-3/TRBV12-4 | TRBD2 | TGTGCCAGCAGACTGGGACTAGCGGGTGGCTACGAGCAGTACTTC | CASRLGLAGGYEQYF
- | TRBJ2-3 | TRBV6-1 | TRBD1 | TGTGCCAGCAGTGAAACTCGGGGGACAGGTAAAACAGATACGCAGTATTTT | CASSETRGTGKTDTQYF
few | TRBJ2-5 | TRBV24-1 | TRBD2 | TGTGCCACCAGTGACCCCACCGTGGGGGGGTCCCAGTACTTC | CATSDPTVGGSQYF
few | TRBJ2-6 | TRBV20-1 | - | TGCAGTGCTAGAGACGACAGGAGCGGGGCCAACGTCCTGACTTTC | CSARDDRSGANVLTF
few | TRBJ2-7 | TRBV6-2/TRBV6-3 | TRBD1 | TGTGCCAGCAGTACTAGGACAGGGGCCGGATTATACGAGCAGTACTTC | CASSTRTGAGLYEQYF
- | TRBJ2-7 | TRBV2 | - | TGTGCCAGCAGTGTTGGACACACCTACGAGCAGTACTTC | CASSVGHTYEQYF
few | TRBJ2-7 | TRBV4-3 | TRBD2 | TGCGCCAGCAGCCAAGATTTGCGGGGGGCCTTCTACGAGCAGTACTTC | CASSQDLRGAFYEQYF
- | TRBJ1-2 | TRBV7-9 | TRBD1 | TGTGCCAGCAACTCAGGGGGGACACCCGGCTACACCTTC | CASNSGGTPGYTF
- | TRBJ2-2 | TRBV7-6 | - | TGTGCCAGCAGCCCAACCTATCCCACCGGGGAGCTGTTTTTT | CASSPTYPTGELFF
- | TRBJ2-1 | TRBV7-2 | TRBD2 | TGTGCCAGCAGCTTAGGAGGGGGACTAGCGAACAATGAGCAGTTCTTC | CASSLGGGLANNEQFF
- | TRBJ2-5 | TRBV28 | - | TGTGCCAGCCAGGAGGGCGAGAGGACCCAGTACTTC | CASQEGERTQYF
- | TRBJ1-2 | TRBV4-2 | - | TGTGCCAGCAGCCAAGAACCCGATTCGCACTATGGCTACACCTTC | CASSQEPDSHYGYTF
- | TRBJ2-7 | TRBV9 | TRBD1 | TGTGCCAGCAGCGCCCAAGGACAGGGACGCAGCGAGCAGTACTTC | CASSAQGQGRSEQYF
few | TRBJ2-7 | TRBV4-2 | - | TGTGCCAGCAGGCAAGGGGCTGGGAAATACGAGCAGTACTTC | CASRQGAGKYEQYF
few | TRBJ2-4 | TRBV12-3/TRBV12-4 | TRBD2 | TGTGCCAGCAGGCAGGGACTAGCGAACACTCAGTACTTC | CASRQGLANTQYF
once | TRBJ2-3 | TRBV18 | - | TGTGCCAGCTCACCAAATTATGCGGAATTCACAGATACGCAGTATTTT | CASSPNYAEFTDTQYF
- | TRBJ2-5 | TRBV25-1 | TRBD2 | TGTGCCAGCAGTGAAATAGGCCTAGCGGGAGAAGAGACCCAGTACTTC | CASSEIGLAGEETQYF
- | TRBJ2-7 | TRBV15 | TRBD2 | TGTGCCACCAGCAGAGATCATCGGACTAGCTTCTACGAGCAGTACTTC | CATSRDHRTSFYEQYF
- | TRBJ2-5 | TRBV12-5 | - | TGTGCTAGTGGTTTTAGTCCCAACAGGGGAGGAGAGACCCAGTACTTC | CASGFSPNRGGETQYF
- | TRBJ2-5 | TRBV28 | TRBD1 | TGTGCCAGCAGTTTGATACGGACAGGGGGTTTGGAGACCCAGTACTTC | CASSLIRTGGLETQYF
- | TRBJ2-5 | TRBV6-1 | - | TGTGCCAGCAGTGAAGTCCTAGGTCAGACCCAGTACTTC | CASSEVLGQTQYF
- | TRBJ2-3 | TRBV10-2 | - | TGCGCCAGCAGACCGTCGTCTAGCACAGGTACGCAGTATTTT | CASRPSSSTGTQYF
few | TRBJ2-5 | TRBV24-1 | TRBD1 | TGTGCCACCAGTGACACGACAGGGTTGAAGACCCAGTACTTC | CATSDTTGLKTQYF
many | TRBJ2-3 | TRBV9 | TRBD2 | TGTGCCAGCAGTCCGGGACTAGCGGTAGATACGCAGTATTTT | CASSPGLAVDTQYF
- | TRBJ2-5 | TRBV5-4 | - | TGTGCCAGCAGACTAGACCGGGACTTAAGGGAGACCCAGTACTTC | CASRLDRDLRETQYF
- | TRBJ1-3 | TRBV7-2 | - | TGTGCCAGCAGCTTAATCCAGGGCGATGGAAGAGGAAACACCATATATTTT | CASSLIQGDGRGNTIYF
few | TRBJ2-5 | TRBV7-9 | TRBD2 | TGTGCCAGCAGCAATGCACCCCCTAAACTAGCGGGAGTGGAAGAGACCCAGTACTTC | CASSNAPPKLAGVEETQYF
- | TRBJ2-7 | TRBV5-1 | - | TGCGCCAGCAGCTTGGGATTCGCAGGGGCCGGAGAAAGAACCTACGAGCAGTACTTC | CASSLGFAGAGERTYEQYF
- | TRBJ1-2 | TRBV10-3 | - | TGTGCCATCAGTGAGTCGAAGGGGGACGCGGGCTACACCTTC | CAISESKGDAGYTF
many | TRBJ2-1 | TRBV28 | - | TGTGCCAGCAGTCTTATTCCCACATCACCCTCAGGGTCCTACAATGAGCAGTTCTTC | CASSLIPTSPSGSYNEQFF
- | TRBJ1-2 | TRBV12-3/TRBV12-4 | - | TGTGCCAGCAGTTTGGGCAGGGTGAATGGCTACACCTTC | CASSLGRVNGYTF
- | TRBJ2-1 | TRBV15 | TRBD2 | TGTGCCACCAGCAGGGACCTAGCGGGGCCCGACAATGAGCAGTTCTTC | CATSRDLAGPDNEQFF
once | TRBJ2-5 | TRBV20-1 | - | TGCAGTGCTAGATGCTCACCAGATCGAATACCCAGGGATATCAGTGAGACCCAGTACTTC | CSARCSPDRIPRDISETQYF
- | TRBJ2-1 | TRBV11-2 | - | TGTGCCAGCAACACCCCAGACGGGCGCTTTCCCAATGAGCAGTTCTTC | CASNTPDGRFPNEQFF
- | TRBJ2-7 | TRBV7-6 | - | TGTGCCAGCAGCCCCGGGACGGAGGGGAAGCAGTACTTC | CASSPGTEGKQYF
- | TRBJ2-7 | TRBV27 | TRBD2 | TGTGCCAGCAGTAACCCCCAAGCGGGGCACTACGAGCAGTACTTC | CASSNPQAGHYEQYF
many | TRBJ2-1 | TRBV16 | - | TGTGCCAGCAGCCAACTGAGGGAGCAGTTCTTC | CASSQLREQFF
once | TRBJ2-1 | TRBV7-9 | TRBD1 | TGTGCCACGCCAGGGGGCCTACATGAGCAGTTCTTC | CATPGGLHEQFF
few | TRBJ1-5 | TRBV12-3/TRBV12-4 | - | TGTGCCAGCAGTCTCTGGGACCTTAATCAGCCCCAGCATTTT | CASSLWDLNQPQHF
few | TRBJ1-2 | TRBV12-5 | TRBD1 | TGTGCTAGTGGTTTGGACAGGGGGGCCGCAGTCTACTATGGCTACACCTTC | CASGLDRGAAVYYGYTF
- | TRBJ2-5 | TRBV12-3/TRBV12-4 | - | TGTGCCAGCAGTTCCCACAGCTTGCTGGAGACCCAGTACTTC | CASSSHSLLETQYF